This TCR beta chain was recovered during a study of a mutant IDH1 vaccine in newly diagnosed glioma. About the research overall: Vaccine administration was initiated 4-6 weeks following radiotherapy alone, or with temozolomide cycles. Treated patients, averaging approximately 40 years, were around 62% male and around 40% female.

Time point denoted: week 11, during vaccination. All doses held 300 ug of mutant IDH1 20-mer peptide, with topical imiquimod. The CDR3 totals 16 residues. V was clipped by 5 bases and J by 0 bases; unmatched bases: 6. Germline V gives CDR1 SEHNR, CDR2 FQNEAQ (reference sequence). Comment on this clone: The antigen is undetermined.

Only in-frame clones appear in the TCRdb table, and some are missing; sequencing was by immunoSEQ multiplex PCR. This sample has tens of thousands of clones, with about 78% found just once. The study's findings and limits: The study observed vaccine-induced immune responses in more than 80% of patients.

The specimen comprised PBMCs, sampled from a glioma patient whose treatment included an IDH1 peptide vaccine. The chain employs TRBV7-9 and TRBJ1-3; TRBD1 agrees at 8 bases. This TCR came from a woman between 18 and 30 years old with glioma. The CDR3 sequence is CASSGQGGSSGNTIYF. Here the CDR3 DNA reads TGTGCCAGCAGCGGACAGGGAGGTAGCTCTGGAAACACCATATATTTT.